Listed below are T cell receptor beta chains from one sample, sequenced in a study of cytomegalovirus exposure and HLA in healthy donors. The method was immunoSEQ multiplex PCR; TCRdb's version includes in-frame clones alone and lacks a portion of them. Here the sample spans tens of thousands of clones, around 70% being singletons. The sequencing sample was made of PBMCs. The receptors derive from a woman between 50 and 59 years old in good health and CMV-seropositive. Each CDR3 is given with its conserved first and last residue. The D gene is left open where the match is weak. Size is omitted from some rows. Given values are once, few, many or a class for expanded clones.

j_gene: TRBJ2-1
v_gene: TRBV6-4
abundance: once
d_gene: TRBD1
len: 15
CDR3nt: TGTGCCAGCAGTCATACCGGGACAGATTCATACGTGCAGTTCTTC
CDR3aa: CASSHTGTDSYVQFF

j_gene: TRBJ2-5
v_gene: TRBV5-6
abundance: -
d_gene: -
len: 15
CDR3nt: TGTGCCAGCAGCCGCAGGGCCCACTACCAAGAGACCCAGTACTTC
CDR3aa: CASSRRAHYQETQYF

j_gene: TRBJ2-5
v_gene: TRBV4-3
abundance: -
d_gene: -
len: 13
CDR3nt: TGCGCCAGCAGCCAAGAAGCTCAAGAGACCCAGTACTTC
CDR3aa: CASSQEAQETQYF

j_gene: TRBJ1-5
v_gene: TRBV11-2
abundance: -
d_gene: -
len: 15
CDR3nt: TGTGCCAGCAGCTTAGTCGGGACACCGGGCCAGCCCCAGCATTTT
CDR3aa: CASSLVGTPGQPQHF

j_gene: TRBJ2-1
v_gene: TRBV5-4
abundance: -
d_gene: TRBD2
len: 16
CDR3nt: TGTGCCAGCAGCCCCCTTAGTAGCGGGAGTTCCAATGAGCAGTTCTTC
CDR3aa: CASSPLSSGSSNEQFF

j_gene: TRBJ2-1
v_gene: TRBV11-2
abundance: few
d_gene: TRBD2
len: 15
CDR3nt: TGTGCCAGCAGCACGACTAGCGGGATCTACAATGAGCAGTTCTTC
CDR3aa: CASSTTSGIYNEQFF

j_gene: TRBJ2-7
v_gene: TRBV28
abundance: -
d_gene: -
len: 16
CDR3nt: TGTGCCAGCACCCCCCCAAGGGGCAGGGCAGATGGCGAGCAGTACTTC
CDR3aa: CASTPPRGRADGEQYF

j_gene: TRBJ1-4
v_gene: TRBV25-1
abundance: -
d_gene: TRBD1
len: 15
CDR3nt: TGTGCCAGCATGGGACAGTCCGCAACTAATGAAAAACTGTTTTTT
CDR3aa: CASMGQSATNEKLFF

j_gene: TRBJ2-1
v_gene: TRBV5-4
abundance: few
d_gene: TRBD2
len: 17
CDR3nt: TGTGCCAGCAGCTTGCCGGCGAGACTAGCGAACTACAATGAGCAGTTCTTC
CDR3aa: CASSLPARLANYNEQFF

j_gene: TRBJ1-2
v_gene: TRBV6-4
abundance: -
d_gene: -
len: 14
CDR3nt: TGTGCCAGCAGTGACCTAACAGCCACCTATGGCTACACCTTC
CDR3aa: CASSDLTATYGYTF

j_gene: TRBJ1-3
v_gene: TRBV9
abundance: -
d_gene: -
len: 16
CDR3nt: TGTGCCAGCAGCGGTGGACTCCCCATCTCTGGAAACACCATATATTTT
CDR3aa: CASSGGLPISGNTIYF

j_gene: TRBJ1-1
v_gene: TRBV29-1
abundance: -
d_gene: -
len: 13
CDR3nt: TGCAGCGGCCGCCAGGGCTTTAGGGCTGAAGCTTTCTTT
CDR3aa: CSGRQGFRAEAFF

j_gene: TRBJ1-2
v_gene: TRBV28
abundance: -
d_gene: -
len: 14
CDR3nt: TGTGCCATCGAACAGGGAAGAGCTAACTATGGCTACACCTTC
CDR3aa: CAIEQGRANYGYTF

j_gene: TRBJ1-2
v_gene: TRBV28
abundance: -
d_gene: -
len: 14
CDR3nt: TGTGCCAGCAGTTTGGTTCACGGGGGCTATGGCTACACCTTC
CDR3aa: CASSLVHGGYGYTF

j_gene: TRBJ2-2
v_gene: TRBV7-9
abundance: -
d_gene: TRBD1
len: 17
CDR3nt: TGTTCCAGCAGACAAACCGGGACAGGGGTAAACACCGGGGAGCTGTTTTTT
CDR3aa: CSSRQTGTGVNTGELFF

j_gene: TRBJ2-6
v_gene: TRBV7-3
abundance: once
d_gene: -
len: 13
CDR3nt: TGTGCCATACAGGCGTCTGGGGCCAACGTCCTGACTTTC
CDR3aa: CAIQASGANVLTF

j_gene: TRBJ2-1
v_gene: TRBV28
abundance: -
d_gene: TRBD2
len: 19
CDR3nt: TGTGCCAGCAGTTTAGTTCTAGCGGGAACCTCCAGCTCCTACAATGAGCAGTTCTTC
CDR3aa: CASSLVLAGTSSSYNEQFF

j_gene: TRBJ2-5
v_gene: TRBV5-4
abundance: -
d_gene: -
len: 13
CDR3nt: TGTGCCAGCAGCCCCGTAGCGGAAGAGACCCAGTACTTC
CDR3aa: CASSPVAEETQYF

j_gene: TRBJ2-1
v_gene: TRBV18
abundance: few
d_gene: TRBD2
len: 16
CDR3nt: TGTGCCAGCTCACCGCCTATCGAGGGACTAGCACTTCGGCAGTTCTTC
CDR3aa: CASSPPIEGLALRQFF

j_gene: TRBJ2-2
v_gene: TRBV13
abundance: once
d_gene: TRBD2
len: 17
CDR3nt: TGTGCCAGCAGCTTACACCAGCGGGAGGGTCGCACCGGGGAGCTGTTTTTT
CDR3aa: CASSLHQREGRTGELFF

j_gene: TRBJ1-2
v_gene: TRBV7-9
abundance: -
d_gene: TRBD1
len: 15
CDR3nt: TGTGCCAGCAGCGACCCCGGACAGGGCCCCGGGGGCTACACCTTC
CDR3aa: CASSDPGQGPGGYTF

j_gene: TRBJ2-7
v_gene: TRBV11-2
abundance: -
d_gene: -
len: 15
CDR3nt: TGTGCCAGCAGCTTAGTTGGACAGTCTCTGGGGGAGCAGTACTTC
CDR3aa: CASSLVGQSLGEQYF

j_gene: TRBJ2-5
v_gene: TRBV5-6
abundance: once
d_gene: -
len: 16
CDR3nt: TGTGCCAGCAGCTTGGTTGGAGAGGCGGGTTGGGAGACCCAGTACTTC
CDR3aa: CASSLVGEAGWETQYF

j_gene: TRBJ2-7
v_gene: TRBV28
abundance: -
d_gene: -
len: 13
CDR3nt: TGTGCCAGCAGTTTACAGGGCTCCTACGAGCAGTACTTC
CDR3aa: CASSLQGSYEQYF

j_gene: TRBJ2-1
v_gene: TRBV6-5
abundance: -
d_gene: TRBD2
len: 14
CDR3nt: TGTGCCAGTAAAACTAGCGACCGACGCAATGAGCAGTTCTTC
CDR3aa: CASKTSDRRNEQFF

j_gene: TRBJ1-1
v_gene: TRBV5-1
abundance: many
d_gene: -
len: 14
CDR3nt: TGCGCCAGCAGCTTGGACACAATGAACACTGAAGCTTTCTTT
CDR3aa: CASSLDTMNTEAFF

j_gene: TRBJ1-1
v_gene: TRBV5-4
abundance: -
d_gene: -
len: 12
CDR3nt: TGTGCCAGCAGCCCCCGGGGGGCCGGAGCTTTCTTT
CDR3aa: CASSPRGAGAFF

j_gene: TRBJ2-7
v_gene: TRBV28
abundance: -
d_gene: -
len: 12
CDR3nt: TGTGCCAGCAGTTTCAGACTCTACGAGCAGTACTTC
CDR3aa: CASSFRLYEQYF

j_gene: TRBJ2-6
v_gene: TRBV14
abundance: few
d_gene: -
len: 18
CDR3nt: TGTGCCAGCAGCCAAGAAAGGATAGCGGTATCTGGGGCCAACGTCCTGACTTTC
CDR3aa: CASSQERIAVSGANVLTF

j_gene: TRBJ2-7
v_gene: TRBV27
abundance: -
d_gene: -
len: 14
CDR3nt: TGTGCCAGCAGATCGGGACTTCGGCAATACGAGCAGTACTTC
CDR3aa: CASRSGLRQYEQYF

j_gene: TRBJ2-7
v_gene: TRBV19
abundance: few
d_gene: -
len: 16
CDR3nt: TGTGCCAGTAGTATAAGAGGAGGTACACCGACCTACGAGCAGTACTTC
CDR3aa: CASSIRGGTPTYEQYF

j_gene: TRBJ2-5
v_gene: TRBV19
abundance: -
d_gene: TRBD2
len: 19
CDR3nt: TGTGCCAGTAGTACTCTGCCTCGGACTAGCGGGAGACTGGGAGAGACCCAGTACTTC
CDR3aa: CASSTLPRTSGRLGETQYF

j_gene: TRBJ2-5
v_gene: TRBV25-1
abundance: -
d_gene: -
len: 15
CDR3nt: TGTGCCAGCAGTGCCGGGGGGCGGGAAGACGGGACCCAGTACTTC
CDR3aa: CASSAGGREDGTQYF

j_gene: TRBJ2-7
v_gene: TRBV4-1
abundance: -
d_gene: -
len: 14
CDR3nt: TGCGCCAGCAGCTTAGAACAGCCTTCCTACGAGCAGTACTTC
CDR3aa: CASSLEQPSYEQYF

j_gene: TRBJ2-3
v_gene: TRBV4-3
abundance: -
d_gene: TRBD2
len: 16
CDR3nt: TGCGCCAGCAGCCAAGGTGCTAGCGGGCAAGCAGATACGCAGTATTTT
CDR3aa: CASSQGASGQADTQYF

j_gene: TRBJ2-7
v_gene: TRBV18
abundance: -
d_gene: TRBD2
len: 17
CDR3nt: TGTGCCAGCTCACCACGTGGGGAGGGGACCTACTCCTACGAGCAGTACTTC
CDR3aa: CASSPRGEGTYSYEQYF

j_gene: TRBJ2-5
v_gene: TRBV5-1
abundance: -
d_gene: TRBD2
len: 19
CDR3nt: TGCGCCAGCAGCTTGGGGGGGAGAAGGAGCGGGAGTCGACAAGAGACCCAGTACTTC
CDR3aa: CASSLGGRRSGSRQETQYF

j_gene: TRBJ2-7
v_gene: TRBV27
abundance: -
d_gene: -
len: 15
CDR3nt: TGTGCCAGCAGTTTATACGTGGGAGTAAGGTACGAGCAGTACTTC
CDR3aa: CASSLYVGVRYEQYF

j_gene: TRBJ1-6
v_gene: TRBV7-2
abundance: few
d_gene: -
len: 15
CDR3nt: TGTGCCAGCAGCTTAGCGCGGGGGCCTAATTCACCCCTCCACTTT
CDR3aa: CASSLARGPNSPLHF

j_gene: TRBJ2-3
v_gene: TRBV30
abundance: -
d_gene: TRBD2
len: 14
CDR3nt: TGTGCCTGGAGCGTTAGCGGGAGGGCCGATACGCAGTATTTT
CDR3aa: CAWSVSGRADTQYF

j_gene: TRBJ2-7
v_gene: TRBV5-4
abundance: -
d_gene: TRBD2
len: 17
CDR3nt: TGTGCCAGCAGCCAAGTTGTGGGCGGGAGTCTCTTATACGAGCAGTACTTC
CDR3aa: CASSQVVGGSLLYEQYF